This section outlines one T cell receptor (beta chain) sequence together with its context. At the survey level, the v3.0 immunoSEQ assay was run. This table comes from immunoSEQ multiplex PCR, and its TCRdb copy is limited to in-frame clones, with some not included. This table holds approximately 25,000 clones, around 80% found once. The germline V and J ends were trimmed by 5 bases and 8 bases, with 19 bases remaining between them. The germline gives CDR1 SGHRS, CDR2 YFSETQ. This CDR3 contains 14 residues. The data derive from a study of long-term antiretroviral therapy in people with HIV. The clonotype comes from a woman aged 40 to 55 with HIV. The sequencing used unsorted PBMCs, collected 1.2 years after starting antiretroviral therapy. The rearrangement uses TRBV5-1 and TRBJ1-2, with a possible D match to TRBD1 (5 bases). The CDR3 DNA follows: TGCGCCAGCAGTTTACCTGTCGGAAGGGGAGGCTACACCTTC. As protein: CASSLPVGRGGYTF.